A single sample is the source of the 2 T cell receptor beta chains below, sequenced in a study of blood T cell repertoires in COVID-19. Using immunoSEQ multiplex PCR, the repertoire was profiled, and TCRdb retains in-frame clones only, with some absent. This sample carries roughly 430,000 clones, about 88% of them seen once, and the ten largest clones take approximately 1.3%. The source material was PBMCs or T cells enriched from blood (not recorded which). The receptors stem from a woman between 18 and 29 years old who had been exposed to COVID-19.

This sequence joins TRBV27 and TRBJ2-7, with D uncertain. Trimming removed 3 bases from V and 2 bases from J, with 8 bases in between. Germline V gene sequence: CDR1 MNHEY, CDR2 SMNVEV (reference sequence). The CDR3 sequence is 13 residues long. Here the CDR3 reads CASSFTATYEQYF. The CDR3 DNA reads TGTGCCAGCAGTTTCACAGCCACCTACGAGCAGTACTTC.

The V and J genes are TRBV18 and TRBJ2-1; 7 nucleotides align to TRBD1. The ends lost 4 bases at V and 16 bases at J; junction bases unmatched: 10. The germline gives CDR1 KGHSH, CDR2 LQKENI. CDR3 length equals 12 residues. CDR3 loop: CASSLRQGYGFF. The CDR3 bases are TGTGCCAGCTCACTTCGACAGGGATATGGCTTCTTC.